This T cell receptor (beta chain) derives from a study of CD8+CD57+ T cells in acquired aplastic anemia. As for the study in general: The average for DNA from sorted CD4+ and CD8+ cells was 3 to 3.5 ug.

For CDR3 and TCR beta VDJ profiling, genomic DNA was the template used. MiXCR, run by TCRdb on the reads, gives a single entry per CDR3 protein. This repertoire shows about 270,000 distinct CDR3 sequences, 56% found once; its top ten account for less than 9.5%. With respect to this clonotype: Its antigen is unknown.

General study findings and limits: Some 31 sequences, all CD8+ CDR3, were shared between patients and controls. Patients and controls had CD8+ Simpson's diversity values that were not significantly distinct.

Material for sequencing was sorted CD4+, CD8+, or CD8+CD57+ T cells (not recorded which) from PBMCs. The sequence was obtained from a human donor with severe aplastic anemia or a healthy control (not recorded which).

DNA of the CDR3: TGCAGCGGGGGGGAAGAGACCCAGTACTTC. Translating it yields CSGGEETQYF. The chain recombines TRBV29-1 with TRBJ2-5; D is possibly TRBD2 (6 bases). The V end was cut by 7 bases, the J end by 3 bases, with 6 bases between. The germline CDR1 and CDR2 sequences are SQVTM and ANQGSEA. This CDR3 spans 10 amino acids.